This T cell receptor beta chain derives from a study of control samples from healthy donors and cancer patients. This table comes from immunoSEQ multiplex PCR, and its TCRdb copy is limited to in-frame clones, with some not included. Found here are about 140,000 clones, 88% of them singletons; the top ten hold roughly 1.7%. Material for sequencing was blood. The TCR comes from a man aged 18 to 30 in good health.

The CDR3 DNA is TGTGCCAGCAATTGGCTCACAGATACGCAGTATTTT. Translating gives CASNWLTDTQYF. V is TRBV2 and J is TRBJ2-3; no clear D. CDR1 and CDR2 (germline): SNHLY, FYNNEI. V shed 7 bases and J shed 2 bases, with 7 bases lying between them. This CDR3 comprises 12 residues.